One and the same sample provided the 2 T cell receptor beta chains below, sequenced in a study of blood T cell repertoires in COVID-19 (dated by TCRdb to between 2020 and 2021). The library was built by means of the immunoSEQ multiplex PCR assay. The clones in this table, taken by TCRdb from immuneACCESS, are in-frame only. Not every clone is retained; where verified, under half of the shortfall comes from an unresolved V gene, and the cause of the rest is unknown. The sample table shows 350,000 to 400,000 clones, and 85% to 90% are seen once. Jointly, the top ten make up approximately 1% of the sample. Input material: PBMCs or T cells enriched from blood (not recorded which). These receptor sequences come from a woman under 40 with acute COVID-19.

This clone appeared once. The gene calls are TRBV5-1 and TRBJ2-3, with TRBD1 identical over 8 bases. Germline values: CDR1 SGHRS, CDR2 YFSETQ. The CDR3 length is 13 residues. V trimming: 4 bases; J trimming: 3 bases; junction bases outside the gene matches: 1. The CDR3: CASSQGATDTQYF. In DNA, the CDR3 is TGCGCCAGCAGCCAGGGGGCAACAGATACGCAGTATTTT.

This sequence joins TRBV5-1 and TRBJ1-2, with TRBD1 matching over 8 bases. This CDR3 has 14 residues. Trimming took 3 bases from V and 2 from J; bases not matched to a gene: 3. Per the germline V gene, CDR1 is SGHRS and CDR2 is YFSETQ. CDR3 protein: CASSWWTGNYGYTF. The CDR3 DNA sequence: TGCGCCAGCAGCTGGTGGACAGGGAACTATGGCTACACCTTC. Filled out from reference TRBV5-1 and TRBJ1-2, the complete variable domain reads KAGVTQTPRYLIKTRGQQVTLSCSPISGHRSVSWYQQTPGQGLQFLFEYFSETQRNKGNFPGRFSGRQFSNSRSEMNVSTLELGDSALYLCASSWWTGNYGYTFGSGTRLTVV.